What follows describes a single T cell receptor beta chain. This specimen belongs to a study of CD8 T cells in ankylosing spondylitis. Germline lookup yields CDR1 MGHRA and CDR2 YSYEKL. V lost 3 bases and J lost 7; bases outside the gene matches: 10. The CDR3 is 16 amino acids. TCRdb fed the 5' RACE reads into MiXCR, producing one record per CDR3 protein. Of about 200,000 distinct CDR3 sequences in the sample, around 13% were seen once. The genes are TRBV4-1 and TRBJ2-2; 8 nucleotides line up with TRBD1. Sequencing used blood, either unsorted or a sorted T cell fraction (not recorded which). The receptor comes from a male donor with ankylosing spondylitis or in good health (not recorded which). The CDR3 region has the DNA TGCGCCAGCAGCCAGACGACAGGGGCTGTGAGCGGGGAGCTGTTTTTT. Translation: CASSQTTGAVSGELFF.